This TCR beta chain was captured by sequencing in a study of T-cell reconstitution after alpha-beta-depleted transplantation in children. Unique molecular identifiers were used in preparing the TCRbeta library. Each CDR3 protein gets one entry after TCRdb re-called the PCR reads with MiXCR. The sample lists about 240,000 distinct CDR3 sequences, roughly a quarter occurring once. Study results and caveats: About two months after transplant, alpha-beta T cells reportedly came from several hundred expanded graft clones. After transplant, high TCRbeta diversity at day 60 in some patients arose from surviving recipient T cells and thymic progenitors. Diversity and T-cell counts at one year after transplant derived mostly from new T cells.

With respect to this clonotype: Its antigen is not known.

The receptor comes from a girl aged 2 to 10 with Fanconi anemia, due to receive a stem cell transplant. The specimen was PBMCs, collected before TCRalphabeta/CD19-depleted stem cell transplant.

The CDR3 nucleotides are TGCAGCGTTGAGACAGACACCAATTCACCCCTCCACTTT. Amino acid sequence: CSVETDTNSPLHF. The chain uses TRBV29-1 and TRBJ1-6, with a possible D match to TRBD1 (5 bases). V gave up 3 bases and J gave up 7 bases, with 10 bases separating them. The CDR3 contains 13 residues. Germline V gene data show CDR1 as SQVTM and CDR2 as ANQGSEA. The full variable domain, rest sourced from reference TRBV29-1 and TRBJ1-6, is SAVISQKPSRDICQRGTSLTIQCQVDSQVTMMFWYRQQPGQSLTLIATANQGSEATYESGFVIDKFPISRPNLTFSTLTVSNMSPEDSSIYLCSVETDTNSPLHFGNGTRLTVT.